This TCR beta chain was sequenced during a study of T-cell memory formation after mild COVID-19. Whole-study findings and limits: Contracting clones from day 15 to 85 had balanced CD4/CD8; later expanders favoured CD4+.

This clonotype was counted a few times. Antigen specificity is unknown. With constant-segment primers, 5'RACE yielded cDNA libraries of TCR alpha and TCR beta that carried sample barcodes and UMIs. TCRdb used MiXCR to reprocess the 5' RACE reads, holding one entry per CDR3 protein. The sample has approximately 480,000 distinct CDR3 sequences; 15% to 20% are singletons. Unmatched junction bases numbered 10, after V lost 2 bases and J lost 5 bases. The germline gives CDR1 SGHDT, CDR2 YYEEEE. The CDR3 sequence is 18 residues long. The sequenced material came from PBMCs or a T cell subset sorted from them (not recorded which). The TCR was taken from an adult woman who had mild COVID-19 (a few samples of this study predate the infection). Cell type and time point are not known. The chain has TRBV5-6 and TRBJ2-2; 12 nucleotides agree with TRBD1. The CDR3 loop is CASSFQNRDRGLTGELFF. The CDR3 DNA sequence: TGTGCCAGCAGCTTTCAGAACCGGGACAGGGGGCTAACCGGGGAGCTGTTTTTT.